This TCR beta chain was profiled in a study of shared clonotypes between healthy human individuals. Using immunoSEQ multiplex PCR, the repertoire was profiled, and TCRdb retains in-frame clones only, with some absent. The table records 2 million to 3 million clones, roughly nine tenths of them present only once. There were only Caucasian adults among the donors, and all lived in Nashville, Tennessee. From germline, CDR1 is MNHNY and CDR2 SVGAGI (reference sequence). The V end was cut by 8 bases, the J end by 7 bases, with 18 bases between. This CDR3 spans 14 amino acids. Input material: naive CD4+ T cells sorted from blood. The subset is: CD45RA+ positively selected. The chain employs TRBV6-6 and TRBJ2-1; D gene ambiguous. This TCR was sampled from a man younger than 35 in good health. CDR3 nucleotide sequence: TGTGCCAGCGGAAGACTCTCGGGTGGAAATGAGCAGTTCTTC. Translation: CASGRLSGGNEQFF.